The 2 T cell receptor beta chains in this list originate from one sample, sequenced in a study of Ad26.COV2.S vaccination and SARS-CoV-2 variants. The protocol was immunoSEQ multiplex PCR, while the TCRdb copy is restricted to in-frame clones and leaves out a portion. The sample lists about 350,000 clones; 92% were seen once. The material was peripheral blood, obtained after recovery from COVID-19. All receptors come from a human donor who had recovered from COVID-19.

The chain uses TRBV27 and TRBJ1-1; perhaps TRBD1 as D (6 bases). This CDR3 is 15 amino acids long. The V gene's germline CDR1 is MNHEY and CDR2 SMNVEV (reference sequence). V lost 5 bases to trimming and J lost 6 bases, with 19 bases between them. Here the CDR3 DNA reads TGTGCCAGCAGTCCACCTTCACAGGGACTCGCTGAAGCTTTCTTT. Translation: CASSPPSQGLAEAFF.

This chain links TRBV19 with TRBJ1-1; D unclear. V was pared by 5 bases and J by 1 base, with 11 bases between. The V gene's germline CDR1 is LNHDA and CDR2 SQIVND (reference sequence). The CDR3 has 14 amino acids. As DNA, the CDR3 is TGTGCCAGTAGTTGGCGGGGTGAGAACACTGAAGCTTTCTTT. Its translation: CASSWRGENTEAFF.